This record concerns one T cell receptor (beta chain) sequence. The antigen remains undetermined. This sample stems from a study of shared clonotypes between healthy human individuals. Across the whole study: Aged 18 to 49, the donors were two women and three men.

For every subset, genomic DNA was evenly distributed across several immunoSEQ plates. Researchers sequenced unsorted PBMC DNA using ten immunoSEQ deep assay plates. Method: immunoSEQ multiplex PCR; TCRdb's copy keeps in-frame clones and lacks some. The table has some 470,000 clones, 70% to 80% seen once. Study observations and caveats: Researchers sampled blood only, noting tissue repertoires likely differ.

The receptor was derived from a woman aged 40 to 50 in good health. Some clones in this sample may be carry-over from other donors' samples. The sample consisted of PBMCs.

The CDR3 DNA follows: TGTGCCAGCAGTTCCACAGGGCAGGCCGGGGAGCTGTTTTTT. Its translation is CASSSTGQAGELFF. The V call is TRBV28, the J call TRBJ2-2, with D possibly TRBD1 on 6 matching bases. Germline lookup yields CDR1 MDHEN and CDR2 SYDVKM. V gave up 4 bases and J gave up 6 bases, with 12 bases separating them. CDR3 length equals 14 residues.